This entry concerns a single T cell receptor (beta chain). Its antigen is unknown. The V gene's germline CDR1 is SGHTA and CDR2 FQGTGA. V lost 1 base and J lost 3; bases outside the gene matches: 8. CDR3 size: 19 residues. The data originate from a study of Ad26.COV2.S vaccination and SARS-CoV-2 variants. About the study: Doses of Ad26.COV2.S were injected into muscle once or twice, 56 days apart.

TCRdb's copy holds only in-frame clones and misses some; the assay was immunoSEQ multiplex PCR. The profile covers 350,000 to 500,000 clones, with about 92% appearing a single time and 4.3% taken by the ten largest. General study findings and limits: Vaccinees and placebo recipients showed similar non-spike TCR breadth.

Regarding treatment: approximately 18 received Ad26.COV2.S at low or high dose, single or two shots; roughly 5 received placebo; per-sample allocation not given. Samples analyzed were those drawn on day 63 after the first vaccine or placebo injection. Donor was an adult aged 18-55 years in Boston. This receptor was obtained from a person between 18 and 59 years old who received the Ad26.COV2.S COVID-19 vaccine or a placebo. This rearrangement joins TRBV7-3 to TRBJ2-3; 15 positions agree with TRBD2. The specimen comprised peripheral blood, sampled in a trial of Ad26.COV2.S vaccine versus placebo. The CDR3 loop reads CASSLRGGLAGGTTDTQYF. In nucleotides, the CDR3 is TGTGCCAGCAGCTTAAGAGGGGGACTAGCGGGAGGTACTACAGATACGCAGTATTTT.